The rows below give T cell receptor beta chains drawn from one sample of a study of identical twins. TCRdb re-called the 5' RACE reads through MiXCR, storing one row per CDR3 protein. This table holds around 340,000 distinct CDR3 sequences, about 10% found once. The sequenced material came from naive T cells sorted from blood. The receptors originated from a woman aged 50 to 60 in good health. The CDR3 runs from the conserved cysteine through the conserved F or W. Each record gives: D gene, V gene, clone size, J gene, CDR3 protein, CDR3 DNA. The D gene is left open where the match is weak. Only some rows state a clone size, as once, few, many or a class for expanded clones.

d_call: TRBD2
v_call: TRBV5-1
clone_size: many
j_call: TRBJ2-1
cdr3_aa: CASRLAGGYFDEQFF
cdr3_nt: TGCGCCAGCAGGCTAGCGGGAGGGTATTTCGATGAGCAGTTCTTC

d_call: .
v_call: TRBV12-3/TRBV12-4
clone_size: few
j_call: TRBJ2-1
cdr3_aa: CASSLGPYQFF
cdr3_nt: TGTGCCAGCAGTTTAGGCCCATATCAGTTCTTC

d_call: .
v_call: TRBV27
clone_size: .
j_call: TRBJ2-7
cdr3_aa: CASSLAPFYEQYF
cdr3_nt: TGTGCCAGCAGCCTAGCCCCTTTTTACGAGCAGTACTTC

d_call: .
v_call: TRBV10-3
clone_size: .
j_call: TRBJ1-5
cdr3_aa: CAISETGNQPQHF
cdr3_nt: TGTGCCATCAGTGAGACGGGCAATCAGCCCCAGCATTTT

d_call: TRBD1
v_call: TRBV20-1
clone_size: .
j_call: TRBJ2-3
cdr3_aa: CSAARDRVRDTQYF
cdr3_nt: TGCAGTGCCGCCCGGGACAGGGTACGAGATACGCAGTATTTT

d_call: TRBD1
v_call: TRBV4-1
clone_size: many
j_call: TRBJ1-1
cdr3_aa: CASSQVRGTEAFF
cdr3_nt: TGCGCCAGCAGCCAGGTCAGGGGGACTGAAGCTTTCTTT

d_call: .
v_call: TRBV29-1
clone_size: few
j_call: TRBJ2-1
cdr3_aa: CSVYRQIAYNEQFF
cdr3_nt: TGCAGCGTTTATAGGCAGATCGCCTACAATGAGCAGTTCTTC

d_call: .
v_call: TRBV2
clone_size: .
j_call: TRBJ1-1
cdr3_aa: CASGRGAFSEAFF
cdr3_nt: TGTGCCAGCGGACGGGGGGCCTTTTCTGAAGCTTTCTTT

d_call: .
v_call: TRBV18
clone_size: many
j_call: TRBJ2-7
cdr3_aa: CASSPPGGPRESSYEQYF
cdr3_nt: TGTGCCAGCTCACCACCAGGGGGCCCGCGGGAAAGCTCCTACGAGCAGTACTTC

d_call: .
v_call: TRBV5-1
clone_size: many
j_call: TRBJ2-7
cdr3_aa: CASSSILEEQYF
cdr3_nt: TGCGCCAGCAGCTCTATCTTAGAGGAGCAGTACTTC

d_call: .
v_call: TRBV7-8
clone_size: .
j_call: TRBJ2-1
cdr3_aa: CASTLGQSSYNEQFF
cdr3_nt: TGTGCCAGCACCCTTGGTCAGAGCTCCTACAATGAGCAGTTCTTC

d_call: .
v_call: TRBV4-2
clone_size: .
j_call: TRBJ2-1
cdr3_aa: CASSQEPLTVSNEQFF
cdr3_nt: TGTGCCAGCAGCCAAGAACCTCTCACAGTTTCCAATGAGCAGTTCTTC

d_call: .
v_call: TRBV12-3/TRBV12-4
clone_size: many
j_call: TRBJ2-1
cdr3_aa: CASKSGSYNEQFF
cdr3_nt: TGTGCCAGCAAGTCAGGGTCCTACAATGAGCAGTTCTTC

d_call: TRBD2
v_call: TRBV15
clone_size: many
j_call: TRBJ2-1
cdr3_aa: CATMPGLAGNEQFF
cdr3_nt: TGTGCCACCATGCCGGGACTAGCGGGTAATGAGCAGTTCTTC

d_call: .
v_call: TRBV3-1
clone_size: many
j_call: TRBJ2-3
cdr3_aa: CASSYRGRRDTQYF
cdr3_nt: TGTGCCAGCAGCTACCGGGGCCGGCGGGATACGCAGTATTTT

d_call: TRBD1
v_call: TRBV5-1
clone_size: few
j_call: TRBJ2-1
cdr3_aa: CASSPGQREQFF
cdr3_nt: TGCGCCAGCAGCCCGGGACAGCGTGAGCAGTTCTTC

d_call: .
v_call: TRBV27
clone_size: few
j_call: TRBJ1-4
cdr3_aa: CASRGQTRMFF
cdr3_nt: TGTGCCAGCAGGGGACAAACGAGGATGTTTTTT

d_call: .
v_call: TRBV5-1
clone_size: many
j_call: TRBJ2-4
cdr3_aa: CASSPRRIGGENIQYF
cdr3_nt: TGCGCCAGCAGCCCGAGGAGGATCGGCGGAGAAAACATTCAGTACTTC

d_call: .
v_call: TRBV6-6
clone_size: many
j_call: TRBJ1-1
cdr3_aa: CASSYVRDTEAFF
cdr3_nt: TGTGCCAGCAGTTACGTCCGGGACACTGAAGCTTTCTTT

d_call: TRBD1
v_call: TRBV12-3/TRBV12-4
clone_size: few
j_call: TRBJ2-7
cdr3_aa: CAGSDRVYEQYF
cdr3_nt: TGTGCCGGATCCGACAGGGTCTACGAGCAGTACTTC

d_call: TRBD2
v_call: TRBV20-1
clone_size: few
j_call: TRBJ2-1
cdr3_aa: CSALLSGGSYNEQFF
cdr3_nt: TGCAGTGCTCTCCTTAGCGGGGGCTCCTACAATGAGCAGTTCTTC

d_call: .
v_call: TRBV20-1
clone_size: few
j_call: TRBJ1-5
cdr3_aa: CSASNGGSNQPQHF
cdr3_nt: TGCAGTGCTAGTAACGGGGGTAGCAATCAGCCCCAGCATTTT

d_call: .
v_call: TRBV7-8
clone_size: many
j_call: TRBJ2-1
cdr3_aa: CASRTSRSSYNEQFF
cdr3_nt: TGTGCCAGCAGAACAAGCAGGAGCTCCTACAATGAGCAGTTCTTC

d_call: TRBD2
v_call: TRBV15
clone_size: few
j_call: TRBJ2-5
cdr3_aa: CATSSRASGQETQYF
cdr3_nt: TGTGCCACCAGCAGTAGAGCTAGCGGACAAGAGACCCAGTACTTC

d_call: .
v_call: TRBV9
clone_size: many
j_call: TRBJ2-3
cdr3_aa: CATTRESTDTQYF
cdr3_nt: TGTGCCACGACGCGGGAATCTACAGATACGCAGTATTTT

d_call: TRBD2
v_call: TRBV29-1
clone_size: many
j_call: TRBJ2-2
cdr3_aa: CSVEGLAGNTGELFF
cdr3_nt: TGCAGCGTGGAAGGACTAGCGGGAAACACCGGGGAGCTGTTTTTT

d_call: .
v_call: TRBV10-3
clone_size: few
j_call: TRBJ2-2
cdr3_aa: CAISPGPDGELFF
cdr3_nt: TGTGCCATCAGTCCGGGACCAGACGGGGAGCTGTTTTTT

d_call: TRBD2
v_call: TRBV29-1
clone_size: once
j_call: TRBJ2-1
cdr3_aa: CRVAGGANEQFF
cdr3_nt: TGCAGGGTAGCGGGAGGGGCGAATGAGCAGTTCTTC

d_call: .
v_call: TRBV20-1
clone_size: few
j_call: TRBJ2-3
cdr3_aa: CSASSARTDTQYF
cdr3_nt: TGCAGTGCTAGTAGCGCTCGCACAGATACGCAGTATTTT

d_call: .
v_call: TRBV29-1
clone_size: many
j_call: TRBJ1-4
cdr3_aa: CSVGAGNEKLFF
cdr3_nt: TGCAGCGTTGGGGCAGGGAATGAAAAACTGTTTTTT

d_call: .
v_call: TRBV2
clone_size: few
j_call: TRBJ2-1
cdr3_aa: CASLEVLPYNEQFF
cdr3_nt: TGTGCCAGCCTGGAGGTACTACCCTACAATGAGCAGTTCTTC

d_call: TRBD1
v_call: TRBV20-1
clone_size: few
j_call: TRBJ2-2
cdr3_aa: CSAVQGAVNTGELFF
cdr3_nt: TGCAGTGCTGTCCAGGGGGCAGTTAACACCGGGGAGCTGTTTTTT

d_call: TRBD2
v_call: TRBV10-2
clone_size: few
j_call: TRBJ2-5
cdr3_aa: CASSDLSNGRVGETQYF
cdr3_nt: TGCGCCAGCAGTGATCTTTCAAATGGGAGGGTTGGGGAGACCCAGTACTTC

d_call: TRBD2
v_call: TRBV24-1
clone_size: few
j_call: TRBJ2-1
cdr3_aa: CATSVGGRANEQFF
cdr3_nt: TGTGCCACCAGTGTTGGCGGGAGGGCCAACGAGCAGTTCTTC

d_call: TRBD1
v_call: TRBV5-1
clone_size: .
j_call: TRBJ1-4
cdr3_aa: CASSPRDSGSEKLFF
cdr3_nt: TGCGCCAGCAGCCCGAGGGACAGCGGAAGTGAAAAACTGTTTTTT

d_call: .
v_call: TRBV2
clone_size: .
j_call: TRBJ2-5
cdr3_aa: CASSEALGTRRAQYF
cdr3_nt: TGTGCCAGCAGTGAGGCTCTGGGGACCCGGAGGGCCCAGTACTTC

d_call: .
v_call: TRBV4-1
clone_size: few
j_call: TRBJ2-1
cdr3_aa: CASSPTSNVDEQFF
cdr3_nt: TGCGCCAGCAGCCCCACCTCTAATGTCGATGAGCAGTTCTTC

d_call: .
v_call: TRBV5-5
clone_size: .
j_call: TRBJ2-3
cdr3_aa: CASSLLASETQYF
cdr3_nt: TGTGCCAGCAGCTTGTTGGCGTCGGAGACGCAGTATTTT

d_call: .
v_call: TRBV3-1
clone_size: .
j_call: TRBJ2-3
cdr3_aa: CASSRQASRDTQYF
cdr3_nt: TGTGCCAGCAGCCGCCAAGCGAGCAGAGATACGCAGTATTTT

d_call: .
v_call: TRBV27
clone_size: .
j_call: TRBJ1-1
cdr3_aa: CASSGVLNTEAFF
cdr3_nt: TGTGCCAGCAGCGGGGTGTTAAACACTGAAGCTTTCTTT

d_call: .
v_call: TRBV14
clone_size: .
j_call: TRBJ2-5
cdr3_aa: CASSQVGFQETQYF
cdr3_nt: TGTGCCAGCAGCCAAGTCGGATTTCAAGAGACCCAGTACTTC

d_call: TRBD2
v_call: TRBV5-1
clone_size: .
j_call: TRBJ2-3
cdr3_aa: CASSGASGRSASTDTQYF
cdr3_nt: TGCGCCAGCAGTGGGGCTAGCGGGAGAAGTGCTAGCACAGATACGCAGTATTTT

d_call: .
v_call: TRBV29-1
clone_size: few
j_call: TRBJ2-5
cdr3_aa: CSANRGGAREETQYF
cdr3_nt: TGCAGCGCCAACAGGGGAGGGGCGCGAGAAGAGACCCAGTACTTC

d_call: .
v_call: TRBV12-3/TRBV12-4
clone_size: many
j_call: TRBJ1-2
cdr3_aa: CASRHRTNYGYTF
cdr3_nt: TGTGCCAGCAGACACAGGACTAACTATGGCTACACCTTC

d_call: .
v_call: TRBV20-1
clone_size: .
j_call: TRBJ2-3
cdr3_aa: CSARDLPLARDTQYF
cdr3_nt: TGCAGTGCTAGAGATCTTCCCCTAGCTAGAGATACGCAGTATTTT

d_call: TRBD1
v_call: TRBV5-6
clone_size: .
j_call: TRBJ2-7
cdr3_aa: CASSWGTGTTYEQYF
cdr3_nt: TGTGCCAGCAGCTGGGGGACAGGGACAACGTACGAGCAGTACTTC

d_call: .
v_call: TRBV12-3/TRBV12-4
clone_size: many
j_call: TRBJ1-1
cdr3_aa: CASRDVHEAFF
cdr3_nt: TGTGCCAGCAGGGACGTGCATGAAGCTTTCTTT

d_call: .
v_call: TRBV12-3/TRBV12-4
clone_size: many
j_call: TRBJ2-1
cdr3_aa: CASSLDGSHNEQFF
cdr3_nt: TGTGCCAGCAGTTTAGATGGGTCGCACAATGAGCAGTTCTTC

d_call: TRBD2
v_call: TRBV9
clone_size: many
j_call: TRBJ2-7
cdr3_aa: CASSRNSGSSYEQYF
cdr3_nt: TGTGCCAGCAGCAGAAACAGCGGGAGCTCCTACGAGCAGTACTTC

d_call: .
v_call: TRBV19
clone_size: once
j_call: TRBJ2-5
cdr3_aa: CASSPFLRGGRETQYF
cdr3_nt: TGTGCCAGTAGTCCCTTCCTTAGAGGGGGACGGGAGACCCAGTACTTC

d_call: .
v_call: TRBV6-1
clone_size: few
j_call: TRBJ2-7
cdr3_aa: CASSEWDEQYF
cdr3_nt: TGTGCCAGCAGTGAATGGGACGAGCAGTACTTC

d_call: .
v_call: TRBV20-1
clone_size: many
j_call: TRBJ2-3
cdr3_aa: CSASNRGQTGDTQYF
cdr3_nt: TGCAGTGCTAGCAACCGGGGCCAGACCGGGGATACGCAGTATTTT

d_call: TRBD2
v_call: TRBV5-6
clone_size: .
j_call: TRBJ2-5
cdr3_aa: CASSGVGVFSGVRLETQYF
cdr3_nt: TGTGCCAGCAGCGGGGTCGGGGTTTTTAGCGGGGTCCGGCTGGAGACCCAGTACTTC

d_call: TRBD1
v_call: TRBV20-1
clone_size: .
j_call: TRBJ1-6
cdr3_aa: CSARGGRQGLSYNSPLHF
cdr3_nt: TGCAGTGCTAGAGGTGGAAGACAGGGTCTATCCTATAATTCACCCCTCCACTTT

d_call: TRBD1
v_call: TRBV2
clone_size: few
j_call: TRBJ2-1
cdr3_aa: CASSVRRDRAYYNEQFF
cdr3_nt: TGTGCCAGCAGTGTACGCCGGGACAGGGCGTATTACAATGAGCAGTTCTTC

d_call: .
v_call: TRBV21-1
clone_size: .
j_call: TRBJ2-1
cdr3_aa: CASSNVRLAGGSEQFF
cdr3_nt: TGTGCCAGCAGCAACGTCCGACTAGCGGGAGGTAGTGAGCAGTTCTTC

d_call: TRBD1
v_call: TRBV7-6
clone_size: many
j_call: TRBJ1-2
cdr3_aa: CASSLWTGTDGYTF
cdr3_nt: TGTGCCAGCAGCTTATGGACAGGGACAGATGGCTACACCTTC

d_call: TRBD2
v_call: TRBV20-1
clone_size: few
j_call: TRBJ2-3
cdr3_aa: CSARDFLAGGPDTQYF
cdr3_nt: TGCAGTGCTAGAGATTTCCTAGCGGGAGGGCCAGATACGCAGTATTTT

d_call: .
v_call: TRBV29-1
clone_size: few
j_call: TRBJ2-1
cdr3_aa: CSVDMQNNEQFF
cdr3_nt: TGCAGCGTTGATATGCAGAACAATGAGCAGTTCTTC